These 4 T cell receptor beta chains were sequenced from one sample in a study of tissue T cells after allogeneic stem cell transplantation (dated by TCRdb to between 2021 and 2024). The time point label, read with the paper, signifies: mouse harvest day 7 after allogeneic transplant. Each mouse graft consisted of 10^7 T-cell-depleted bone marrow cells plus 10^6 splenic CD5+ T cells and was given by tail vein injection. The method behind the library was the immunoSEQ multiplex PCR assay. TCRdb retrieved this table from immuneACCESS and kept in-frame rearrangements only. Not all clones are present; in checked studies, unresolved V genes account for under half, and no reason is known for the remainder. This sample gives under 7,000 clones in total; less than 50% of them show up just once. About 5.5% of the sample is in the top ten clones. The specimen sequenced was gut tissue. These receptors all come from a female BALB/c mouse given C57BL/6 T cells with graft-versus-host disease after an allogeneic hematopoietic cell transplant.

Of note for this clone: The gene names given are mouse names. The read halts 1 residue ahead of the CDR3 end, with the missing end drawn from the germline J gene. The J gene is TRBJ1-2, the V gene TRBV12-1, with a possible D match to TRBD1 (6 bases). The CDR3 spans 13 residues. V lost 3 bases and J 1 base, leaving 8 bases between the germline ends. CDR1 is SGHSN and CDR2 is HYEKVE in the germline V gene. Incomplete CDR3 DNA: TGTGCCAGCTCTATACAGGGAAACTCCGACTACACC. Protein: CASSIQGNSDYT. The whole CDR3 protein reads CASSIQGNSDYTF.

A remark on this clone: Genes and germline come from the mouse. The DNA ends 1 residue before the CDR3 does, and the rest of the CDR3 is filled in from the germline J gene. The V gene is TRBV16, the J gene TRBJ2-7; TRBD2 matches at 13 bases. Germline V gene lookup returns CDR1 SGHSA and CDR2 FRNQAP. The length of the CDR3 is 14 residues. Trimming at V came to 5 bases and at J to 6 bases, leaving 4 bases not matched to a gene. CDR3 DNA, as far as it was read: TGTGCAAGCAGCCTGGACTGGGGGGGCCCTGAACAGTAC. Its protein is CASSLDWGGPEQY. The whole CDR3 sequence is CASSLDWGGPEQYF.

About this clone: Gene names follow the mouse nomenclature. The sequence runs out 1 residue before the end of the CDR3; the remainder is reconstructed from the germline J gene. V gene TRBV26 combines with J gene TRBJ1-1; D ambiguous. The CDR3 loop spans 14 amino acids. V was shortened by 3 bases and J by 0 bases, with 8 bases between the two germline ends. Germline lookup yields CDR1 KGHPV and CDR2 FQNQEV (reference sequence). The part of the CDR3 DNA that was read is TGTGCCAGCAGTCTTTTCCTTGCAAACACAGAAGTCTTC. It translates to CASSLFLANTEVF. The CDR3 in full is CASSLFLANTEVFF.

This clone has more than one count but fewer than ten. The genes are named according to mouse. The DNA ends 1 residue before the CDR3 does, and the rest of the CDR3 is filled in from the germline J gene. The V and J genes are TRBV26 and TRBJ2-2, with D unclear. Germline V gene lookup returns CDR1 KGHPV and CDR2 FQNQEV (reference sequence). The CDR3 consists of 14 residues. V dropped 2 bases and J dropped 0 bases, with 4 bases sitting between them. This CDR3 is CASSLVSNTGQLYF. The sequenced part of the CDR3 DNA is TGTGCCAGCAGTCTGGTCTCAAACACCGGGCAGCTCTAC.